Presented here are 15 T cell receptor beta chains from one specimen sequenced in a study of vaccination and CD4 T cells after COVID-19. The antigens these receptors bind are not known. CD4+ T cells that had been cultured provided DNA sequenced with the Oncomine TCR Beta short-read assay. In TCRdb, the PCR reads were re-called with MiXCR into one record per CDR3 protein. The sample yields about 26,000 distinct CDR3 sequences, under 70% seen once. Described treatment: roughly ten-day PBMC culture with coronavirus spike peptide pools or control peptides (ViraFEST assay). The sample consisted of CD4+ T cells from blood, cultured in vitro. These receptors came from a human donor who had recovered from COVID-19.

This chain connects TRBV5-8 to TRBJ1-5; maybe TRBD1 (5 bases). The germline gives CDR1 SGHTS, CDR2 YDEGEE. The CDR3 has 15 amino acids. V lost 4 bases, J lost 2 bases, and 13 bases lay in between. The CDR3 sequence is CASSAGSGRNQPQHF. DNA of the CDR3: TGTGCCAGCAGCGCGGGGTCGGGGCGCAATCAGCCCCAGCATTTT.

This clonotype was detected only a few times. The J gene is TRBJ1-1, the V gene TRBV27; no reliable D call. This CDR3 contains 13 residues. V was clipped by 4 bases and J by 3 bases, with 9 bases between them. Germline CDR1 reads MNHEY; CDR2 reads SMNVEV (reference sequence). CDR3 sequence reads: CASSSNSYTEAFF. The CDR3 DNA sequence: TGTGCCAGCAGTTCAAACAGCTACACTGAAGCTTTCTTT.

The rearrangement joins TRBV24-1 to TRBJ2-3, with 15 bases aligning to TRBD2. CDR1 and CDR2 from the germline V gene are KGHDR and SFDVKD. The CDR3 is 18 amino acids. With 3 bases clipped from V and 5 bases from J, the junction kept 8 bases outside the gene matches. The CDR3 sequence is CATSDPGLAGGPLDTQYF. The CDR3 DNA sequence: TGTGCCACCAGTGATCCCGGACTAGCGGGAGGGCCGTTAGATACGCAGTATTTT.

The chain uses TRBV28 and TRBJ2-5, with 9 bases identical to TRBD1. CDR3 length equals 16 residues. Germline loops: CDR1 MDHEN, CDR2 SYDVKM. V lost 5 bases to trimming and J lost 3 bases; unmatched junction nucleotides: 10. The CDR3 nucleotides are TGTGCCAGCAGTGGGGCTGGGACAGGGAGGGAAGAGACCCAGTACTTC. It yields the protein CASSGAGTGREETQYF.

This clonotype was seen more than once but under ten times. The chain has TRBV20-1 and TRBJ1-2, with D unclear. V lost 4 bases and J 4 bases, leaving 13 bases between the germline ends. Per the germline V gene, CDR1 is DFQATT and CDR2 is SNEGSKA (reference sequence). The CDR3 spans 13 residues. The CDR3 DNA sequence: TGCAGTGCTACCAAGGTCCAATTCTATGGCTACACCTTC. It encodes CSATKVQFYGYTF.

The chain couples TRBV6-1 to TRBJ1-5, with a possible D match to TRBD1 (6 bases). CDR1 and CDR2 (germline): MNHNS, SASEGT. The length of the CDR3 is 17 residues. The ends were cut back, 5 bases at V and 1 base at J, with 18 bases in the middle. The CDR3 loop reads CASSRDAQGPSNQPQHF. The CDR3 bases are TGTGCCAGCAGTCGCGACGCCCAGGGGCCCAGCAATCAGCCCCAGCATTTT.

This CDR3 reads CASSGGTVGEGYTF. The DNA of the CDR3 is TGTGCCAGCAGTGGCGGGACAGTAGGAGAGGGCTACACCTTC. The chain uses TRBV6-1 and TRBJ1-2; 7 bases line up with TRBD1. V lost 4 bases to trimming and J lost 8 bases; unmatched junction nucleotides: 10. This CDR3 contains 14 residues. From germline, CDR1 is MNHNS and CDR2 SASEGT.

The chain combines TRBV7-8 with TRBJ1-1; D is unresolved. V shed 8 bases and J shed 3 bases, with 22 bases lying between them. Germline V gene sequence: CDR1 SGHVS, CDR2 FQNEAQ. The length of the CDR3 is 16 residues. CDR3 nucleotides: TGTGCCAGCGGAGGCCTTATGAGAGGGTGGGACACTGAAGCTTTCTTT. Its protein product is CASGGLMRGWDTEAFF.

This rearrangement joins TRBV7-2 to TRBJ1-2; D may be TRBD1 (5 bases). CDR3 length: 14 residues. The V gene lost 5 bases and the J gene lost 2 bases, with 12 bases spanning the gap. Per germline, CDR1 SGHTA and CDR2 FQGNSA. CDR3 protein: CASSLRRGNYGYTF. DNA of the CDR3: TGTGCCAGCAGCCTAAGACGGGGGAACTATGGCTACACCTTC.

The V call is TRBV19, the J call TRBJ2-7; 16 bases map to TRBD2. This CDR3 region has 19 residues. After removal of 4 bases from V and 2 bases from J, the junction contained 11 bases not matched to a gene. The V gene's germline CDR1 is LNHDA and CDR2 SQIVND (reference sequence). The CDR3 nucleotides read TGTGCCAGTAGTACCGGGACTAGCGGGAGGGCCCACTTCCCCTACGAGCAGTACTTC. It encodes CASSTGTSGRAHFPYEQYF.

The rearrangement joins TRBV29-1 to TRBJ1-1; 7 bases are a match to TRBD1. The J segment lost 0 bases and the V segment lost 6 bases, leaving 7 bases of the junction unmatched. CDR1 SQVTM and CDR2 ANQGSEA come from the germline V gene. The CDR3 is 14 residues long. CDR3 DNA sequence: TGCAGCGTCCTAATGGGACAGATGAACACTGAAGCTTTCTTT. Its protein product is CSVLMGQMNTEAFF.

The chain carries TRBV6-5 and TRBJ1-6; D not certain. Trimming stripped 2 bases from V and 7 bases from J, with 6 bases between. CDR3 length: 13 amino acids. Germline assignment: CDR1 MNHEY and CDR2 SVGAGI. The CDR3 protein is CASSYESNSPLHF. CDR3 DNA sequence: TGTGCCAGCAGTTACGAGTCAAATTCACCCCTCCACTTT.

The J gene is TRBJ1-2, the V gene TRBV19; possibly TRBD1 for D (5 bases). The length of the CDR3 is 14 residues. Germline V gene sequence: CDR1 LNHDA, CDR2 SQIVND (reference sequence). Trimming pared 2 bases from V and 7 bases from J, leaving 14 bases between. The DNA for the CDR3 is TGTGCCAGTAGTATATCGTGGCAGGGAGGTGGCTACACCTTC. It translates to CASSISWQGGGYTF.

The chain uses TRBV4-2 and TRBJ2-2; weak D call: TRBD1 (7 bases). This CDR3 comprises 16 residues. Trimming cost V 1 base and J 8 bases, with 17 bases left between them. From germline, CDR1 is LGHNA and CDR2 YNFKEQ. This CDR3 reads CASSQAPGGGIGELFF. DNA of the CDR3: TGTGCCAGCAGCCAAGCCCCCGGAGGGGGCATAGGGGAGCTGTTTTTT.

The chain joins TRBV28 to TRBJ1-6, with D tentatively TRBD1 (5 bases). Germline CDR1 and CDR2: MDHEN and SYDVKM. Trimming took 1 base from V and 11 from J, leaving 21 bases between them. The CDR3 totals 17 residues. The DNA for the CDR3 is TGTGCCAGCAGTTTATTCGGGTCCCCAAAAGGGGTTCCACCCCTCCACTTT. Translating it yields CASSLFGSPKGVPPLHF.